These 22 T cell receptor beta chains came from one sample sequenced in a study of patients and donors after allogeneic stem cell transplantation. One entry per CDR3 protein results from TCRdb running MiXCR on the RT-PCR reads. The sample carries roughly 960,000 distinct CDR3 sequences, roughly 17% recorded once. Sequenced input: blood, either unsorted or a sorted T cell fraction (not recorded which). The origin of the receptors is a human donor who was either an allogeneic HSCT recipient or a stem cell or donor lymphocyte infusion donor (not recorded which). It is not recorded whose cells these are; they may come from a transplant donor.

This chain connects TRBV6-1 to TRBJ2-1; D is ambiguous. CDR3 length: 12 residues. V was pared by 0 bases and J by 8 bases, with 5 bases between. Germline assignment: CDR1 MNHNS and CDR2 SASEGT. The CDR3 DNA reads TGTGCCAGCAGTGAAGCGCTCTATGAGCAGTTCTTC. The encoded protein is CASSEALYEQFF.

A few counts support this clonotype. The chain has TRBV28 and TRBJ2-7; D remains ambiguous. The CDR3 is 16 residues long. Trimming removed 7 bases from V and 8 bases from J, with 27 bases in between. The germline CDR1 and CDR2 sequences are MDHEN and SYDVKM. DNA for the CDR3: TGTGCCAGCACTTGGGCGGTCAAACGTCGGAGTAGCAAGCAGTACTTC. It specifies CASTWAVKRRSSKQYF.

The chain couples TRBV6-1 to TRBJ2-3, with 8 bases matching TRBD1. Unmatched junction bases numbered 8, after V lost 6 bases and J lost 3 bases. This CDR3 is 15 amino acids long. Germline CDR1 MNHNS, CDR2 SASEGT. The CDR3 reads CASSAGTGITDTQYF. As DNA, the CDR3 is TGTGCCAGCAGCGCCGGGACAGGAATAACAGATACGCAGTATTTT.

This clonotype was seen many times. V gene TRBV12-3 or TRBV12-4 combines with J gene TRBJ1-1, with D tentatively TRBD1 (5 bases). This CDR3 spans 13 amino acids. V was cut by 6 bases and J by 4 bases, with 12 bases left in between. In DNA form, the CDR3 reads TGTGCCAGCAGCCTACAGAGGGGCACTGAAGCTTTCTTT. As protein: CASSLQRGTEAFF.

A few counts support this clonotype. V usage is TRBV30 and J usage is TRBJ1-2, with a tentative D call TRBD1 (6 bases). V was clipped by 3 bases and J by 5 bases, with 16 bases between them. The CDR3 has 14 residues. Germline V gene sequence: CDR1 GTSNPN, CDR2 SVGIG (reference sequence). CDR3 amino acids: CAWRSWGGWYGYTF. Here the CDR3 DNA reads TGTGCCTGGAGGAGCTGGGGGGGCTGGTATGGCTACACCTTC. Full variable domain (remainder filled in from reference TRBV30 and TRBJ1-2): SQTIHQWPATLVQPVGSPLSLECTVEGTSNPNLYWYRQAAGRGLQLLFYSVGIGQISSEVPQNLSASRPQDRQFILSSKKLLLSDSGFYLCAWRSWGGWYGYTFGSGTRLTVV.

This clonotype occurred a few times. This chain joins TRBV6-1 and TRBJ2-3; perhaps D is TRBD1 or TRBD2 (5 bases each). Germline V gene sequence: CDR1 MNHNS, CDR2 SASEGT. CDR3 size: 13 residues. The V and J ends lost 7 bases and 4 bases respectively, with 12 bases between them. The CDR3 bases are TGTGCCAGCAAGACGAGGGGCGCAGATACGCAGTATTTT. It encodes CASKTRGADTQYF.

Here the CDR3 reads CASSFLGLNTDTQYF. CDR3 bases: TGTGCCAGCAGCTTTCTGGGACTAAACACAGATACGCAGTATTTT. The chain links TRBV7-3 to TRBJ2-3; 7 bases line up with TRBD2. Per the germline V gene, CDR1 is SGHTA and CDR2 is FQGTGA. V lost 3 bases to trimming and J lost 2 bases; unmatched junction nucleotides: 5. This CDR3 has 15 residues.

This clonotype showed up many times. The rearrangement uses TRBV6-1 and TRBJ1-1; D unclear. From germline, CDR1 is MNHNS and CDR2 SASEGT. Trimming took off 7 bases at V and 0 bases at J, with 12 bases between the two ends. The CDR3 covers 14 residues. This CDR3 is CASMGSRMNTEAFF. In DNA form, the CDR3 reads TGTGCCAGCATGGGCAGCCGCATGAACACTGAAGCTTTCTTT.

The chain has TRBV5-1 and TRBJ2-1; 8 bases line up with TRBD2. Germline values: CDR1 SGHRS, CDR2 YFSETQ. CDR3 length: 14 amino acids. J was trimmed by 4 bases and V by 4 bases; bases with no gene match: 4. CDR3 nucleotide sequence: TGCGCCAGCAGCCCGGGGGGGATATACAATGAGCAGTTCTTC. Translation: CASSPGGIYNEQFF.

This clonotype was picked up a small number of times. This sequence joins TRBV20-1 and TRBJ2-7; D perhaps matches TRBD2 (6 bases). The germline V gene encodes CDR1 DFQATT and CDR2 SNEGSKA (reference sequence). V lost 1 base and J 3 bases, leaving 19 bases between the germline ends. The CDR3 is 16 residues long. CDR3 residues: CSARGGWSVGGYEQYF. The CDR3 coding sequence is TGCAGTGCTAGAGGGGGGTGGTCGGTGGGGGGCTACGAGCAGTACTTC.

The chain links TRBV7-7 to TRBJ2-1; 9 bases line up with TRBD1. This CDR3 spans 15 amino acids. Looked up from germline, CDR1 is SSHAT and CDR2 is FNYEAQ (reference sequence). The junction had 8 bases not matched to a gene; V was cut back by 3 bases and J by 8 bases. The CDR3 DNA follows: TGTGCCAGCAGCTTGAGAGGGACAGGGAAAGATGAGCAGTTCTTC. The encoded protein is CASSLRGTGKDEQFF. The full variable domain, rest sourced from reference TRBV7-7 and TRBJ2-1, is GAGVSQSPRYKVTKRGQDVTLRCDPISSHATLYWYQQALGQGPEFLTYFNYEAQPDKSGLPSDRFSAERPEGSISTLTIQRTEQRDSAMYRCASSLRGTGKDEQFFGPGTRLTVL.

This clonotype was counted many times. The V and J genes are TRBV12-3 or TRBV12-4 and TRBJ2-7, with 7 positions matching TRBD1. V shed 2 bases, J shed 2 bases, and the junction held 3 bases outside the gene matches. The CDR3 runs to 14 residues. In DNA form, the CDR3 reads TGTGCCAGCAGTTTAAGAGGGGGCGCCTACGAGCAGTACTTC. It translates to CASSLRGGAYEQYF.

The table lists this clonotype with a few counts. This chain connects TRBV5-1 to TRBJ1-1; no definite D call. Germline values: CDR1 SGHRS, CDR2 YFSETQ. With 2 bases removed from V and 1 base from J, the gap between germline ends came to 12 bases. This CDR3 comprises 15 residues. The CDR3 spells CASSFPEVPNTEAFF. Here the CDR3 DNA reads TGCGCCAGCAGCTTCCCGGAGGTCCCGAACACTGAAGCTTTCTTT.

The table lists this clonotype with a few counts. The chain couples TRBV7-8 to TRBJ2-3; TRBD2 matches 9 bases. Germline CDR1 reads SGHVS; CDR2 reads FQNEAQ. V shed 2 bases, J shed 4 bases, and the junction held 10 bases outside the gene matches. CDR3 length: 17 residues. The CDR3 reads CASSLPVRLAVADTQYF. CDR3 in DNA: TGTGCCAGCAGCTTACCCGTAAGACTAGCGGTAGCAGATACGCAGTATTTT.

This sequence joins TRBV27 and TRBJ2-1; 8 nucleotides align to TRBD2. With 5 bases clipped from V and 10 bases from J, the junction kept 7 bases outside the gene matches. Germline CDR1 and CDR2: MNHEY and SMNVEV (reference sequence). The CDR3 is made up of 13 amino acids. CDR3 in DNA: TGTGCCAGCAGTCCCGGGGGGGGAGGGGAGCAGTTCTTC. This codes for CASSPGGGGEQFF.

V is TRBV20-1 and J is TRBJ2-1, with D unresolved. The V gene's germline CDR1 is DFQATT and CDR2 SNEGSKA (reference sequence). The V end was cut by 7 bases, the J end by 8 bases, with 18 bases between. CDR3 length equals 13 residues. As DNA, the CDR3 is TGCAGTGGCTCTAGAAGGCTTTCCGATGAGCAGTTCTTC. Translated, it gives CSGSRRLSDEQFF.

This clonotype was detected a few times. J is TRBJ2-4 and V is TRBV20-1, with D possibly being TRBD1 or TRBD2 (5 bases each). The CDR3 has 13 residues. Germline values: CDR1 DFQATT, CDR2 SNEGSKA (reference sequence). Between the trimmed V and J ends, which lost 3 bases and 6 bases, there was a span of 12 bases. The chain's CDR3 is CSARGRDGNIQYF. CDR3 DNA sequence: TGCAGTGCTAGGGGCAGGGACGGAAACATTCAGTACTTC.

The chain links TRBV6-1 to TRBJ2-1; 12 bases align to TRBD2. CDR3 length: 16 amino acids. V shed 6 bases, J shed 9 bases, and the junction held 12 bases outside the gene matches. CDR1 and CDR2 from the germline V gene are MNHNS and SASEGT. CDR3 nucleotides: TGTGCCAGCAGCCCTCCTCTAGCGGGGGGGCAAGTTGAGCAGTTCTTC. Translated: CASSPPLAGGQVEQFF.

The sample holds many counts of this clonotype. This chain links TRBV27 with TRBJ1-3; D not certain. CDR3 length: 14 residues. Per the germline V gene, CDR1 is MNHEY and CDR2 is SMNVEV (reference sequence). V was shortened by 6 bases and J by 2 bases, with 11 bases between the two germline ends. As DNA, the CDR3 is TGTGCCAGCAGCTTAGGAGGGACTGGAAACACCATATATTTT. Translating gives CASSLGGTGNTIYF.

The J gene is TRBJ1-2, the V gene TRBV18; TRBD1 matches 7 bases. The CDR3 contains 12 residues. In germline, CDR1 is KGHSH, CDR2 LQKENI. V lost 6 bases to trimming and J lost 6 bases; unmatched junction nucleotides: 4. The CDR3 loop is CASSYTGDGYTF. The CDR3, as DNA: TGTGCCAGCTCCTACACAGGGGATGGCTACACCTTC.

In its sample, this clonotype was seen a few times. V is TRBV18 and J is TRBJ2-7; the match to TRBD2 covers 7 bases. After removal of 1 base from V and 2 bases from J, the junction contained 8 bases not matched to a gene. Germline V gives CDR1 KGHSH, CDR2 LQKENI. The CDR3 consists of 16 residues. This CDR3 is CASSPLALASTYEQYF. The CDR3 coding sequence is TGTGCCAGCTCACCACTGGCACTAGCGAGCACCTACGAGCAGTACTTC.

This clonotype was observed many times. V usage is TRBV29-1 and J usage is TRBJ1-1; TRBD1 aligns across 8 bases. Trimming took 6 bases from V and 0 from J; bases not matched to a gene: 3. There are 13 residues in the CDR3. Per the germline V gene, CDR1 is SQVTM and CDR2 is ANQGSEA. The DNA of the CDR3 is TGCAGCGTCCGGACAGGGTTGAACACTGAAGCTTTCTTT. Translated, it gives CSVRTGLNTEAFF.